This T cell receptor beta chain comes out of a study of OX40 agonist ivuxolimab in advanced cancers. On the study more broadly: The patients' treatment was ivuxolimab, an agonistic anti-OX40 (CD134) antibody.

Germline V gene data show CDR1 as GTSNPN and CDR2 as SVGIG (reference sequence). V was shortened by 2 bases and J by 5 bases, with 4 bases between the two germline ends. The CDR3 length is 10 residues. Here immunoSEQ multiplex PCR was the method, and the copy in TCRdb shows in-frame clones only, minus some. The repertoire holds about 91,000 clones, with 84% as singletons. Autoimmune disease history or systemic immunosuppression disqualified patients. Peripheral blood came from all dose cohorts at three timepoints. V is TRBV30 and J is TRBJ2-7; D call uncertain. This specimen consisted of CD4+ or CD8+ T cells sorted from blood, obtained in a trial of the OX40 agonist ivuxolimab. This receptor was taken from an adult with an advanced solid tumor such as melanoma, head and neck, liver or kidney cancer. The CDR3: CAWSQDEQYF. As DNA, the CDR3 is TGTGCCTGGAGTCAGGACGAGCAGTACTTC.